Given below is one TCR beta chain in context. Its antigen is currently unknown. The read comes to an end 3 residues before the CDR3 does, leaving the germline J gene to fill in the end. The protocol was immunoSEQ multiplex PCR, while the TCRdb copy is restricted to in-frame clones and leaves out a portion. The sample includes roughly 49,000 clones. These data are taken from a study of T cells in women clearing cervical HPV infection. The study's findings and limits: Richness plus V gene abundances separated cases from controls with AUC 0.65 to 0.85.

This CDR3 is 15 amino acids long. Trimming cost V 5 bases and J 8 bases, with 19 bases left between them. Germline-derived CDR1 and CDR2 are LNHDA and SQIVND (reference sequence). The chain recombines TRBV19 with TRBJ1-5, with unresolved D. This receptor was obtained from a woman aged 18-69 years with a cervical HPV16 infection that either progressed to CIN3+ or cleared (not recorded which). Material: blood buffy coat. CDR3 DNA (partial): TGTGCCAGTAGTCCCGAGCGCGGTTCTAATAAGCCC. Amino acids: CASSPERGSNKP. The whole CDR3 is CASSPERGSNKPQHF. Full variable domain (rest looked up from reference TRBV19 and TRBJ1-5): DGGITQSPKYLFRKEGQNVTLSCEQNLNHDAMYWYRQDPGQGLRLIYYSQIVNDFQKGDIAEGYSVSREKKESFPLTVTSAQKNPTAFYLCASSPERGSNKPQHFGDGTRLSIL.